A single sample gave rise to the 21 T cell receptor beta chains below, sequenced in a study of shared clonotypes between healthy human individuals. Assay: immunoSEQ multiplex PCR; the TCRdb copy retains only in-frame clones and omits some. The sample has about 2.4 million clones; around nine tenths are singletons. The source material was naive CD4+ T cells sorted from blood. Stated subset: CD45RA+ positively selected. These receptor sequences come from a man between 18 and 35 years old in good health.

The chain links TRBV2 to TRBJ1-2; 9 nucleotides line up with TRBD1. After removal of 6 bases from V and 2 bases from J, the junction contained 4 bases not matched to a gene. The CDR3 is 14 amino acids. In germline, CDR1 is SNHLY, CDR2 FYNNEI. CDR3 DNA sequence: TGTGCCAGCAGCGGGGACAGGGCAAACTATGGCTACACCTTC. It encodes CASSGDRANYGYTF.

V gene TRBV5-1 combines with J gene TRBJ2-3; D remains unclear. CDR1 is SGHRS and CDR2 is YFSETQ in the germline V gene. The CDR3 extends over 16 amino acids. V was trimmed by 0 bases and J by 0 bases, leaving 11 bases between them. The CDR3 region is CASSLETGYSTDTQYF. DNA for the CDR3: TGCGCCAGCAGCTTGGAAACCGGTTATAGCACAGATACGCAGTATTTT.

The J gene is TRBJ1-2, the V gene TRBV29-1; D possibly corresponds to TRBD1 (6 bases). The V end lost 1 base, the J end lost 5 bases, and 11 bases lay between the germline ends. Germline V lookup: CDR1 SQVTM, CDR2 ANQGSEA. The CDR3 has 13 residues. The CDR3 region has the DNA TGCAGCGTTGAAGTGGGGGGGGCTTATGGCTACACCTTC. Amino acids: CSVEVGGAYGYTF.

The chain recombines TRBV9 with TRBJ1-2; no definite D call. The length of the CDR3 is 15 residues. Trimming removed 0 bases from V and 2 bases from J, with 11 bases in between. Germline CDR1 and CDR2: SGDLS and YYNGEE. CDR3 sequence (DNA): TGTGCCAGCAGCGTAGGTCTCCAGGCGAACTATGGCTACACCTTC. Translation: CASSVGLQANYGYTF.

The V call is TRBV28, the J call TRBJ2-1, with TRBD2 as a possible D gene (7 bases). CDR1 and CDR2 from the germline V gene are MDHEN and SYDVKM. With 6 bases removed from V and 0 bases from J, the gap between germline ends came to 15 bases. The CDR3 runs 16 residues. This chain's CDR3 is CASSLRGLSSYNEQFF. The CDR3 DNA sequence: TGTGCCAGCAGCCTGCGGGGGCTCAGCTCCTACAATGAGCAGTTCTTC.

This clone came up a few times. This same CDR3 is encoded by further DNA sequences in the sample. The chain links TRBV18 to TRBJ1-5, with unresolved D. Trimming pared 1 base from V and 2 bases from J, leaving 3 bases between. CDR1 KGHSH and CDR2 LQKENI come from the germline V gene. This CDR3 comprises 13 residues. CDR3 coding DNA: TGTGCCAGCTCACCACAGGGCAATCAGCCCCAGCATTTT. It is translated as CASSPQGNQPQHF. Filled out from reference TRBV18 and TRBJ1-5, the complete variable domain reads NAGVMQNPRHLVRRRGQEARLRCSPMKGHSHVYWYRQLPEEGLKFMVYLQKENIIDESGMPKERFSAEFPKEGPSILRIQQVVRGDSAAYFCASSPQGNQPQHFGDGTRLSIL.

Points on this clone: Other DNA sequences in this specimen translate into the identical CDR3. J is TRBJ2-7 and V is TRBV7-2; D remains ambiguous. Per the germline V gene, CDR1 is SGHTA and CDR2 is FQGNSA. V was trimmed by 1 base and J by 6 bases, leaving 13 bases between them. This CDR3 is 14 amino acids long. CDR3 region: CASSLGGTLREQYF. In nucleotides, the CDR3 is TGTGCCAGCAGCTTAGGGGGTACCCTACGCGAGCAGTACTTC. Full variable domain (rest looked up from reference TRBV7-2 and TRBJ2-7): GAGVSQSPSNKVTEKGKDVELRCDPISGHTALYWYRQSLGQGLEFLIYFQGNSAPDKSGLPSDRFSAERTGGSVSTLTIQRTQQEDSAVYLCASSLGGTLREQYFGPGTRLTVT.

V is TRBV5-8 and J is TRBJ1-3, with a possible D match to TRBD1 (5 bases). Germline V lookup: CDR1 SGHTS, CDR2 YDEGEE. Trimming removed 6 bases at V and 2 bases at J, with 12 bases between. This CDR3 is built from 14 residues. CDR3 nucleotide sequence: TGTGCCAGCACCCCCCCGGGGGCTGGAAACACCATATATTTT. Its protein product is CASTPPGAGNTIYF.

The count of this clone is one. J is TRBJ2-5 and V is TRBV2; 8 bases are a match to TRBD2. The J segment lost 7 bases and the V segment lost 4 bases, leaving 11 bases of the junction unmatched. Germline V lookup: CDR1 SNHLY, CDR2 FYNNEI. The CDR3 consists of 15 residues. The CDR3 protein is CASSGAGTRVPTQYF. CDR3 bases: TGTGCCAGCAGTGGAGCCGGGACTAGAGTGCCGACCCAGTACTTC.

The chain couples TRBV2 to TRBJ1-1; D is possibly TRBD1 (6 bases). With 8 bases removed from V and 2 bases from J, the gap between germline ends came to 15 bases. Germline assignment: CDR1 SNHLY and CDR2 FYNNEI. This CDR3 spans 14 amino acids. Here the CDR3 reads CASEGGPTNTEAFF. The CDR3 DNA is TGTGCCAGCGAGGGGGGACCGACAAACACTGAAGCTTTCTTT.

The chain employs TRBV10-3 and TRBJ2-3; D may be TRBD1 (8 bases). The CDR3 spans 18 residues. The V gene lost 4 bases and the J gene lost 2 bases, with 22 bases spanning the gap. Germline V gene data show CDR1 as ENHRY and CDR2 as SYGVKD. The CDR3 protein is CAISGGGQDAPFTDTQYF. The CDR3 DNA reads TGTGCCATCAGTGGGGGGGGACAGGATGCTCCTTTCACAGATACGCAGTATTTT.

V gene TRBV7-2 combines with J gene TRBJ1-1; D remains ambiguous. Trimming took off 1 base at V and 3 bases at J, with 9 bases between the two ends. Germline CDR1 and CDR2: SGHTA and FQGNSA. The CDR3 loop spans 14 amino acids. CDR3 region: CASSLDGLDTEAFF. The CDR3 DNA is TGTGCCAGCAGCTTAGATGGGCTAGACACTGAAGCTTTCTTT.

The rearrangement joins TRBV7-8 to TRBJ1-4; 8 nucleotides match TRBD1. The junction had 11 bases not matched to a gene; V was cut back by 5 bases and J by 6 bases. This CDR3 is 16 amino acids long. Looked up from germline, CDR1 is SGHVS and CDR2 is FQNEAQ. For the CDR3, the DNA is TGTGCCAGCAGCCCCCGACCGACAGGGGCGGATGAAAAACTGTTTTTT. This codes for CASSPRPTGADEKLFF.

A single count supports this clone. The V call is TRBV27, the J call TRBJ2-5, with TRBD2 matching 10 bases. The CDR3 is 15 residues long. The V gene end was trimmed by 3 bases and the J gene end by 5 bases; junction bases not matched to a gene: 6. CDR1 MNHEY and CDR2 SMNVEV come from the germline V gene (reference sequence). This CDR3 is CASSLQAGGIETQYF. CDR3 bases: TGTGCCAGCAGTTTGCAAGCGGGGGGGATTGAGACCCAGTACTTC.

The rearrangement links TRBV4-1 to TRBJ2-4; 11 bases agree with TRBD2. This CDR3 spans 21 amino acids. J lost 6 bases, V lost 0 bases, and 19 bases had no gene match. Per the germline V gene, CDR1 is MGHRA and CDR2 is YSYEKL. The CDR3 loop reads CASSQDQLLASGRSKRNIQYF. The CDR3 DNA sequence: TGCGCCAGCAGCCAAGATCAACTTCTGGCTAGCGGGAGGAGTAAGAGAAACATTCAGTACTTC.

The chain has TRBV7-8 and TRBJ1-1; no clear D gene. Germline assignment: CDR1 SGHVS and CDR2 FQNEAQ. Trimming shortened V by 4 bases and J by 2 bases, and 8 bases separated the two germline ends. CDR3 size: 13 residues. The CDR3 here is CASSSGGNTEAFF. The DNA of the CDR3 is TGTGCCAGCAGCTCCGGAGGAAACACTGAAGCTTTCTTT.

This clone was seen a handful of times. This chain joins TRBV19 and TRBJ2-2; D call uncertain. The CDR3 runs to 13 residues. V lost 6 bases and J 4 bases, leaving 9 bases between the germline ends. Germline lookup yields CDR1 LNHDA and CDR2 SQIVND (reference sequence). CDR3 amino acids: CASRTWGTGELFF. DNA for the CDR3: TGTGCCAGTAGAACCTGGGGCACCGGGGAGCTGTTTTTT.

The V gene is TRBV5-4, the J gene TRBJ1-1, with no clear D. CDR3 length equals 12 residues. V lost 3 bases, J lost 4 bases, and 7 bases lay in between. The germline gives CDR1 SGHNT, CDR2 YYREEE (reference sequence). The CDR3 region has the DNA TGTGCCAGCAGCTACCTGGGCACTGAAGCTTTCTTT. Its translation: CASSYLGTEAFF. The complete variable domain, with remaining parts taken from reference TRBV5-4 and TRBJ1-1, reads ETGVTQSPTHLIKTRGQQVTLRCSSQSGHNTVSWYQQALGQGPQFIFQYYREEENGRGNFPPRFSGLQFPNYSSELNVNALELDDSALYLCASSYLGTEAFFGQGTRLTVV.

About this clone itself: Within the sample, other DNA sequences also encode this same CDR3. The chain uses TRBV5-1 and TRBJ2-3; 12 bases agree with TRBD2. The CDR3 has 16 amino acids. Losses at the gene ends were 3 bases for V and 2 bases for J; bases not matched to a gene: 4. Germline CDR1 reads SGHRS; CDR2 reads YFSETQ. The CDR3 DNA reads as TGCGCCAGCAGCTCAACTAGCGGGGGGTACACAGATACGCAGTATTTT. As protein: CASSSTSGGYTDTQYF.

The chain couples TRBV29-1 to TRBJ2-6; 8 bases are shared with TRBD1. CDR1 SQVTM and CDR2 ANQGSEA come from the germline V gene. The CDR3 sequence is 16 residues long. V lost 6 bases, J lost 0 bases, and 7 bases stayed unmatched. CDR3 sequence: CSVQGQDHSGANVLTF. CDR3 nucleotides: TGCAGCGTGCAGGGACAGGACCACTCTGGGGCCAACGTCCTGACTTTC.

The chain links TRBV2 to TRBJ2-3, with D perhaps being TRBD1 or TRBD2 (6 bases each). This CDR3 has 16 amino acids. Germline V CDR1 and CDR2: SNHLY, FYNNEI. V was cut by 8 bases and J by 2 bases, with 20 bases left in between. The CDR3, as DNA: TGTGCCAGCGGGCAGATGGAGGGGGGCCTCACAGATACGCAGTATTTT. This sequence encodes CASGQMEGGLTDTQYF.